The source of this T cell receptor beta chain is a study of molecular identifiers for immune sequencing clone quantification. This CDR3 has 15 amino acids. The V gene lost 0 bases and the J gene lost 0 bases, with 6 bases spanning the gap. CDR1 is MNHEY, CDR2 SVGAGI, per germline. Sorting isolated naive CD8 T cells as CD8+CD4-CCR7+CD45RA+ events. Previously described methods and listed TCR primers were used for bulk TCR libraries. From the PCR reads, TCRdb called clonotypes with MiXCR, one entry per CDR3 protein. The table records some 100,000 distinct CDR3 sequences, over 15% of them present only once. This clonotype has a count of ten or more. Its cognate antigen is unknown. General observations from the study: Over 97% of CMV-specific effector molecules, but under 1% of naive ones, were in clones above 20 copies. Spiked Jurkat TCR RNA from one cell was reportedly detectable among one million naive cells.

The chain employs TRBV6-5 and TRBJ1-5, with D perhaps matching TRBD1 (5 bases). The sequence derives from a human donor in good health. Some libraries in this study had Jurkat cell RNA spiked in. The sample was naive CD8+ T cells from blood, with Jurkat cell RNA spiked in. Documented subset: FACS-sorted CD8+CD4-CCR7+CD45RA+ naive T cells. In nucleotides, the CDR3 is TGTGCCAGCAGTTACTCGGGGGTTAGCAATCAGCCCCAGCATTTT. This codes for CASSYSGVSNQPQHF.